The rows below give T cell receptor beta chains drawn from one sample of a study of high-grade serous ovarian cancer treatment subgroups. Clones were sequenced by immunoSEQ multiplex PCR, and TCRdb holds only the in-frame ones, with some missing. The sample yields 6,000 to 8,000 clones, just under 80% seen once. The sample taken for sequencing was tumor tissue. All receptors come from a human donor with high-grade serous ovarian cancer. The CDR3 runs from the conserved cysteine through the conserved F or W. Each record gives: CDR3 DNA, CDR3 protein, J gene, V gene, clone size, D gene. The D gene is left open where the match is weak. Clone size is not always given. Where it is, it says once, few, many or a class for expanded clones.

TGTGCCAGCAGCGCGGGGGCGACTAAATCCTACGAGCAGTACTTC	CASSAGATKSYEQYF	TRBJ2-7	TRBV5-4	NA	NA
TGTGCCAGCAGCATCGGACAGGCGGGCGAGCAGTACTTC	CASSIGQAGEQYF	TRBJ2-7	TRBV7-2	once	TRBD1
TGTGCCAGCAGCTTAAGGAGGGGGGCTAGCACAGATACGCAGTATTTT	CASSLRRGASTDTQYF	TRBJ2-3	TRBV7-3	NA	NA
TGTGCCAGCAGCACCGGACGGCCCGGGGAGCAGTACTTC	CASSTGRPGEQYF	TRBJ2-7	TRBV5-4	NA	NA
TGTGCCAGCAGAAACAGGACTGACACTAGGGAGACCCAGTACTTC	CASRNRTDTRETQYF	TRBJ2-5	TRBV7-9	NA	NA
TGTGCCAGCAGCTTGTGGGGGGTTAATTCACCCCTCCACTTT	CASSLWGVNSPLHF	TRBJ1-6	TRBV5-4	NA	NA
TGTGCCACCAGCAGAGAGGCAGGGGTCTACAATGAGCAGTTCTTC	CATSREAGVYNEQFF	TRBJ2-1	TRBV15	NA	NA
TGTGCCAGCAGTTTGGAGGGGCTCGGACAGCCCCAGCATTTT	CASSLEGLGQPQHF	TRBJ1-5	TRBV28	NA	NA
TGTGCCAGCAGTCCGGGACAGGGTATCGGAGCTAATGAAAAACTGTTTTTT	CASSPGQGIGANEKLFF	TRBJ1-4	TRBV27	NA	TRBD1
TGTGCCAGCAGTCAGGGGGCCTCAACTAATGAAAAACTGTTTTTT	CASSQGASTNEKLFF	TRBJ1-4	TRBV2	NA	TRBD1
TGTGCCAGCAGCTTTGAGGGGCCGACAGGATCCTACGAGCAGTACTTC	CASSFEGPTGSYEQYF	TRBJ2-7	TRBV5-8	NA	NA
TGTGCCAGCAGCTGGGGACTAGCGGGGGGTGAGCAGTTCTTC	CASSWGLAGGEQFF	TRBJ2-1	TRBV5-6	once	TRBD2
TGCGCCAGCAGCCCGAACGGGGAGGGCGAGCAGTACTTC	CASSPNGEGEQYF	TRBJ2-7	TRBV4-1	NA	TRBD2
TGTGCCAGCAGCTTAGCGGCCGCGAGCACAGATACGCAGTATTTT	CASSLAAASTDTQYF	TRBJ2-3	TRBV7-9	NA	NA
TGCGCCAGCAGCTTGGGCGGGGGGGCAACTGAAGCTTTCTTT	CASSLGGGATEAFF	TRBJ1-1	TRBV5-1	NA	NA
TGTGCCAGCAGCTTTAATTACGGCTATGAGCAGTTCTTC	CASSFNYGYEQFF	TRBJ2-1	TRBV7-2	NA	NA